Below, 20 T cell receptor beta chains from the same sample are listed, as sequenced in a study of PD-1 blockade in classical Hodgkin lymphoma (dated by TCRdb to the early 2020s). Libraries were made using the immunoSEQ multiplex PCR assay. Here the immuneACCESS table is served through TCRdb, limited to in-frame sequences with V and J called. Missing clones are a known gap in these copies; in checked studies unresolved V genes cover under half, and the rest lacks a known reason. The table for this sample lists fewer than 110,000 clones; roughly 91% of them were counted only once. The top ten hold 5.5% to 8.5% of the sample. The time point label, read with the paper, signifies: cycle 2 day 1 (C2D1) of nivolumab. Every trial patient had relapsed following autologous stem cell transplantation, and prior brentuximab vedotin exposure was what differed among cohorts A, B and C. The source was peripheral blood mononuclear cells (PBMCs), collected before the second cycle of nivolumab. The receptors here all came from a human donor with classical Hodgkin lymphoma.

The rearrangement links TRBV28 to TRBJ1-2; the match to TRBD1 covers 9 bases. Trimming cost V 3 bases and J 4 bases; bases outside gene matches: 12. Germline lookup yields CDR1 MDHEN and CDR2 SYDVKM. This CDR3 region has 17 residues. The CDR3 protein is CASSFGTGLIYSYGYTF. Written as DNA, the CDR3 is TGTGCCAGCAGTTTCGGGACAGGGTTAATATACAGCTATGGCTACACCTTC.

V gene TRBV19 combines with J gene TRBJ1-2; TRBD1 might be the D (5 bases). V was pared by 7 bases and J by 4 bases, with 13 bases between. Per germline, CDR1 LNHDA and CDR2 SQIVND (reference sequence). The CDR3 spans 13 residues. The CDR3 here is CASTAQGAYGYTF. The CDR3 nucleotides are TGTGCCAGTACGGCTCAGGGAGCCTATGGCTACACCTTC.

The chain joins TRBV7-9 to TRBJ2-5; D unclear. In germline, CDR1 is SEHNR, CDR2 FQNEAQ (reference sequence). CDR3 size: 14 residues. V lost 3 bases to trimming and J lost 4 bases, with 12 bases between them. The CDR3 DNA is TGTGCCAGCAGCTTCCTGGGTGTCGGAGAGACCCAGTACTTC. Its protein is CASSFLGVGETQYF.

This clone occurred a few times. V and J are TRBV18 and TRBJ1-6; D unresolved. The V and J ends lost 0 bases and 7 bases respectively, with 4 bases between them. The CDR3 loop spans 13 amino acids. CDR1 and CDR2 (germline): KGHSH, LQKENI. DNA for the CDR3: TGTGCCAGCTCACCACCTTTGAATTCACCCCTCCACTTT. As protein: CASSPPLNSPLHF. Complete variable domain (other parts from reference TRBV18 and TRBJ1-6): NAGVMQNPRHLVRRRGQEARLRCSPMKGHSHVYWYRQLPEEGLKFMVYLQKENIIDESGMPKERFSAEFPKEGPSILRIQQVVRGDSAAYFCASSPPLNSPLHFGNGTRLTVT.

The rearrangement joins TRBV6-4 to TRBJ1-5; D remains unclear. The germline V gene has CDR1 MRHNA and CDR2 SNTAGT. This CDR3 region has 14 residues. The V end was cut by 0 bases, the J end by 0 bases, with 3 bases between. The CDR3 region is CASSDSPSNQPQHF. As DNA, the CDR3 is TGTGCCAGCAGTGACTCACCTAGCAATCAGCCCCAGCATTTT.

The chain uses TRBV9 and TRBJ2-2; 14 bases fit TRBD2. V was clipped by 3 bases and J by 5 bases; unmatched bases: 0. From germline, CDR1 is SGDLS and CDR2 YYNGEE. The CDR3 is made up of 15 amino acids. The CDR3 protein is CASSGLAGGTGELFF. The DNA of the CDR3 is TGTGCCAGCAGCGGACTAGCGGGGGGGACCGGGGAGCTGTTTTTT.

The J gene is TRBJ1-1, the V gene TRBV7-8; weak D call: TRBD1 (5 bases). The germline V gene has CDR1 SGHVS and CDR2 FQNEAQ. There are 13 residues in the CDR3. Trimming took off 2 bases at V and 4 bases at J, with 8 bases between the two ends. This CDR3 reads CASSLQGSTEAFF. The CDR3 nucleotides read TGTGCCAGCAGCTTACAGGGATCCACTGAAGCTTTCTTT.

V is TRBV28 and J is TRBJ1-2, with 9 bases identical to TRBD1. The CDR3 runs 17 residues. V lost 2 bases and J lost 5; bases outside the gene matches: 12. Per germline, CDR1 MDHEN and CDR2 SYDVKM. CDR3 sequence reads: CASSLRVSGQGGYGYTF. The CDR3 bases are TGTGCCAGCAGTTTAAGGGTTTCGGGACAGGGAGGTTATGGCTACACCTTC.

V and J are TRBV15 and TRBJ2-5; the match to TRBD1 covers 7 bases. Germline values: CDR1 LNHNV, CDR2 YYDKDF (reference sequence). Trimming took 3 bases from V and 5 from J; bases not matched to a gene: 9. This CDR3 spans 15 amino acids. CDR3 DNA: TGTGCCACCAGCAGGGACGACAGGGACGGGGAGACCCAGTACTTC. Residues: CATSRDDRDGETQYF.

The rearrangement uses TRBV19 and TRBJ2-2; D remains unclear. In germline, CDR1 is LNHDA, CDR2 SQIVND (reference sequence). This CDR3 spans 12 amino acids. Trimming shortened V by 5 bases and J by 6 bases, and 7 bases separated the two germline ends. The CDR3 nucleotides read TGTGCCAGTAGTTTGGCAGCCGGGGAGCTGTTTTTT. This codes for CASSLAAGELFF.

CDR3 region: CASSQDRGASVSTWQYF. The CDR3 bases are TGTGCCAGCAGCCAAGACCGCGGGGCTAGCGTGTCAACCTGGCAGTACTTC. The chain employs TRBV4-2 and TRBJ2-7, with a tentative D call TRBD2 (6 bases). The V end was cut by 0 bases, the J end by 9 bases, with 24 bases between. Germline V CDR1 and CDR2: LGHNA, YNFKEQ. CDR3 length: 17 residues.

This chain joins TRBV5-6 and TRBJ1-2; no reliable D call. V was shortened by 2 bases and J by 2 bases, with 16 bases between the two germline ends. The CDR3 has 16 residues. The germline CDR1 and CDR2 sequences are SGHDT and YYEEEE. Here the CDR3 reads CASSLDPRGKNYGYTF. The CDR3, as DNA: TGTGCCAGCAGCTTAGACCCCAGAGGGAAGAACTATGGCTACACCTTC.

The V call is TRBV27, the J call TRBJ2-7; TRBD1 is a possible D gene (5 bases). The CDR3 has 13 amino acids. Trimming took 3 bases from V and 6 from J, leaving 12 bases between them. Per the germline V gene, CDR1 is MNHEY and CDR2 is SMNVEV (reference sequence). CDR3 in amino acids: CASSFGQGSEQYF. The CDR3 DNA reads TGTGCCAGCAGTTTTGGGCAGGGAAGCGAGCAGTACTTC.

The V and J genes are TRBV7-9 and TRBJ2-7, with TRBD1 as a possible D gene (5 bases). The V gene's germline CDR1 is SEHNR and CDR2 FQNEAQ (reference sequence). There are 13 residues in the CDR3. The V gene lost 2 bases and the J gene lost 3 bases, with 8 bases spanning the gap. CDR3 coding DNA: TGTGCCAGCAGCTTAAGGGGAAACTACGAGCAGTACTTC. Translation gives CASSLRGNYEQYF.

This clone was observed a single time. This sequence joins TRBV5-1 and TRBJ2-3, with D unresolved. Germline CDR1 is SGHRS and CDR2 is YFSETQ. V lost 0 bases and J 0 bases, leaving 11 bases between the germline ends. The CDR3 loop spans 16 amino acids. CDR3 nucleotide sequence: TGCGCCAGCAGCTTGGAAGGCGCAACTAGCACAGATACGCAGTATTTT. Translating gives CASSLEGATSTDTQYF.

The chain uses TRBV4-2 and TRBJ2-2; D possibly corresponds to TRBD1 (6 bases). The CDR3 length is 17 residues. Germline V gene data show CDR1 as LGHNA and CDR2 as YNFKEQ. The V gene lost 0 bases and the J gene lost 4 bases, with 15 bases spanning the gap. The CDR3 DNA sequence: TGTGCCAGCAGCCAAGAGGGGAGACAGGACTCCACCGGGGAGCTGTTTTTT. Translated: CASSQEGRQDSTGELFF.

This clone was recorded only once. The CDR3 here is CASSYGRGEQYF. As DNA, the CDR3 is TGTGCCAGCAGTTACGGGAGGGGCGAGCAGTACTTC. The chain employs TRBV6-5 and TRBJ2-7, with 7 bases lining up with TRBD2. The V and J ends lost 2 bases and 6 bases, in that order; junction bases with no gene match: 1. There are 12 residues in the CDR3. Germline V gives CDR1 MNHEY, CDR2 SVGAGI.

The chain links TRBV19 to TRBJ1-1; no firm D call. V was clipped by 1 base and J by 1 base, with 13 bases between them. CDR3 size: 16 residues. Germline loops: CDR1 LNHDA, CDR2 SQIVND (reference sequence). The CDR3 DNA is TGTGCCAGTAGTATAGGATGGGCAGGATCGAACACTGAAGCTTTCTTT. Its protein product is CASSIGWAGSNTEAFF.

V gene TRBV18 combines with J gene TRBJ1-2, with TRBD1 matching over 7 bases. This CDR3 is 16 amino acids long. In germline, CDR1 is KGHSH, CDR2 LQKENI. V lost 1 base and J lost 5; bases outside the gene matches: 10. This chain's CDR3 is CASSPRYRGTNYGYTF. The CDR3, as DNA: TGTGCCAGCTCACCACGGTACAGGGGAACGAATTATGGCTACACCTTC.

The CDR3 DNA follows: TGTGCCAGCAGCTTAGCGTATCGGTTGAACACTGAAGCTTTCTTT. It is translated as CASSLAYRLNTEAFF. The V and J genes are TRBV7-9 and TRBJ1-1, with D unresolved. The V end was cut by 0 bases, the J end by 0 bases, with 8 bases between. Germline V gives CDR1 SEHNR, CDR2 FQNEAQ (reference sequence). The CDR3 is 15 amino acids.